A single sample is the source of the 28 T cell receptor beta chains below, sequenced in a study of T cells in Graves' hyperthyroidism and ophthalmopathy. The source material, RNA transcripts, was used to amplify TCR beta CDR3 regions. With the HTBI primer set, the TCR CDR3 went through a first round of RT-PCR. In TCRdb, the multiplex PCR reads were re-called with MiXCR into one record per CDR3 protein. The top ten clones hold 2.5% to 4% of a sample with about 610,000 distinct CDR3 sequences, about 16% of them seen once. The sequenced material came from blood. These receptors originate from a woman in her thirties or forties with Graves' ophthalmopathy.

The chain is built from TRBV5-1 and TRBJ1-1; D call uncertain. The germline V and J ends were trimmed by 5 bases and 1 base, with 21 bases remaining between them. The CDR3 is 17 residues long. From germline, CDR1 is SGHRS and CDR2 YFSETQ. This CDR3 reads CASSRPEWQNANTEAFF. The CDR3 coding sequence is TGCGCCAGCAGTCGACCGGAGTGGCAGAACGCGAACACTGAAGCTTTCTTT.

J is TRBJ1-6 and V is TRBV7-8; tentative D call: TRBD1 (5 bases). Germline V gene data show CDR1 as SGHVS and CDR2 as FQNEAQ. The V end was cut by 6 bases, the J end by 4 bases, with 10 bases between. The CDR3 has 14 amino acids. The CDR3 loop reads CASRHDRYNSPLHF. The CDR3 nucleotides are TGTGCCAGCAGACATGACAGATATAATTCACCCCTCCACTTT.

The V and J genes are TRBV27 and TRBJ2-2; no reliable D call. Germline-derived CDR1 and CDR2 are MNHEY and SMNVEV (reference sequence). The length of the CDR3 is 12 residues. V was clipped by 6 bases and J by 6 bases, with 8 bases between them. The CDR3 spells CASSHRSGELFF. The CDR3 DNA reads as TGTGCCAGCAGCCACAGATCCGGGGAGCTGTTTTTT.

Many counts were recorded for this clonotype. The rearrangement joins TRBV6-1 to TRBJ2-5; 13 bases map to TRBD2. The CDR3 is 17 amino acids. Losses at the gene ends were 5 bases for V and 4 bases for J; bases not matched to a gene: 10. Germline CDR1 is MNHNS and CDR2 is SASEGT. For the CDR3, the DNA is TGTGCCAGCAGTTCCCTAGGACTAGCGGGAGTACGAGAGACCCAGTACTTC. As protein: CASSSLGLAGVRETQYF.

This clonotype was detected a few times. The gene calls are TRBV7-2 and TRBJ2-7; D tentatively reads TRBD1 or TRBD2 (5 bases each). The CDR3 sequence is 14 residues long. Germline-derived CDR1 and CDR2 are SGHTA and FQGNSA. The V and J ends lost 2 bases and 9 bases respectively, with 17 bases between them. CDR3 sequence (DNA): TGTGCCAGCAGCTTATACGGGACGGAGAAGGGGCAGTACTTC. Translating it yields CASSLYGTEKGQYF.

The CDR3 loop reads CASTNQDYEQYF. DNA of the CDR3: TGTGCCAGCACCAACCAGGACTACGAGCAGTACTTC. This chain uses TRBV7-9 with TRBJ2-7; D ambiguous. CDR3 length: 12 amino acids. The germline V gene has CDR1 SEHNR and CDR2 FQNEAQ (reference sequence). Deletions cut 7 bases from V and 3 bases from J, with 10 bases between. The complete variable domain, with remaining parts taken from reference TRBV7-9 and TRBJ2-7, reads DTGVSQNPRHKITKRGQNVTFRCDPISEHNRLYWYRQTLGQGPEFLTYFQNEAQLEKSRLLSDRFSAERPKGSFSTLEIQRTEQGDSAMYLCASTNQDYEQYFGPGTRLTVT.

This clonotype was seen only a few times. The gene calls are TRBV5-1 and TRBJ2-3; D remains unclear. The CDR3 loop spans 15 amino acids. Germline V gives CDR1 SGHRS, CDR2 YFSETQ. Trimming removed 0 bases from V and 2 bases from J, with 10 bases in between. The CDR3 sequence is CASSLGEAITDTQYF. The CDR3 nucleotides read TGCGCCAGCAGCTTGGGGGAAGCTATCACAGATACGCAGTATTTT.

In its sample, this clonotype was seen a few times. The CDR3 nucleotides read TGCAGTGCTAGGAACGGGGGGGAAGGTGAAAAACTGTTTTTT. Translating gives CSARNGGEGEKLFF. V gene TRBV20-1 combines with J gene TRBJ1-4, with TRBD1 as a possible D gene (5 bases). The CDR3 consists of 14 residues. Germline V gene lookup returns CDR1 DFQATT and CDR2 SNEGSKA (reference sequence). Trimming took 3 bases from V and 7 from J, leaving 15 bases between them.

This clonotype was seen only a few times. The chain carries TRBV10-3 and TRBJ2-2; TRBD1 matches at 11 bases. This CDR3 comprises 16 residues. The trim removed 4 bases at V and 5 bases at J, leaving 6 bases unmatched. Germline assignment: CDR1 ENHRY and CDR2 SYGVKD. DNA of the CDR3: TGTGCCATCAGTGGATCCGGGACAGGGGGTACCGGGGAGCTGTTTTTT. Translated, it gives CAISGSGTGGTGELFF.

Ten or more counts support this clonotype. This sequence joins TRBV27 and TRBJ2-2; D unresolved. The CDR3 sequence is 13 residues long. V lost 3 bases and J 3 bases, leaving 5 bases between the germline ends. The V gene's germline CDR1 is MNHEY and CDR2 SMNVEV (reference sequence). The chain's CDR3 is CASSFSYTGELFF. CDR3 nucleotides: TGTGCCAGCAGTTTCAGTTACACCGGGGAGCTGTTTTTT.

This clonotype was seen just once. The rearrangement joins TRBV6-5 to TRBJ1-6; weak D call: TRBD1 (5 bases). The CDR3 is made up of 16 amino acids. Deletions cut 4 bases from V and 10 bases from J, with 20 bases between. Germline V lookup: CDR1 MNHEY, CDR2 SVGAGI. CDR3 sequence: CASSFLGVGVDSPLHF. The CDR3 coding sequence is TGTGCCAGCAGTTTCCTCGGGGTGGGGGTGGACTCACCCCTCCACTTT.

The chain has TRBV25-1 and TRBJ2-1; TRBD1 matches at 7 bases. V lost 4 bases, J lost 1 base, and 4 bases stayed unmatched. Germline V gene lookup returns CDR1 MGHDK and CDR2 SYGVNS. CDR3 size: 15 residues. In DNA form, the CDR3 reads TGTGCCAGCAGTGTCAGGGGGAGTTCCTACAATGAGCAGTTCTTC. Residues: CASSVRGSSYNEQFF.

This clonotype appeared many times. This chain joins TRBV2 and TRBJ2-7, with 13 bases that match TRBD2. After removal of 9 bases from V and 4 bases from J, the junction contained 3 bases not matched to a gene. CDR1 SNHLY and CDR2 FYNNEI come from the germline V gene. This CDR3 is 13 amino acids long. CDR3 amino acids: CASAGLAGYEQYF. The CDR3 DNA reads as TGTGCCAGTGCGGGACTAGCGGGGTACGAGCAGTACTTC.

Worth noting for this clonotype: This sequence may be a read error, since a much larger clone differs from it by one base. CDR3 sequence (DNA): TGTGCCAGCGGGACACCGAACACTGAAGCTTTCTTT. The encoded protein is CASGTPNTEAFF. V is TRBV3-1 and J is TRBJ1-1; D possibly corresponds to TRBD1 (6 bases). Trimming pared 8 bases from V and 1 base from J, leaving 8 bases between. From germline, CDR1 is LGHDT and CDR2 YNNKEL (reference sequence). The CDR3 has 12 residues. Supplemented by reference TRBV3-1 and TRBJ1-1, the full variable domain reads DTAVSQTPKYLVTQMGNDKSIKCEQNLGHDTMYWYKQDSKKFLKIMFSYNNKELIINETVPNRFSPKSPDKAHLNLHINSLELGDSAVYFCASGTPNTEAFFGQGTRLTVV.

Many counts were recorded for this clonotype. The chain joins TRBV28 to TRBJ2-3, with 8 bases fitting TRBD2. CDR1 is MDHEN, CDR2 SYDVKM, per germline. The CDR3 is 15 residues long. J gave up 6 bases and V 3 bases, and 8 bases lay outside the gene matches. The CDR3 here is CASSLGGRPPDTQYF. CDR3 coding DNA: TGTGCCAGCAGTTTGGGCGGGAGGCCCCCCGATACGCAGTATTTT.

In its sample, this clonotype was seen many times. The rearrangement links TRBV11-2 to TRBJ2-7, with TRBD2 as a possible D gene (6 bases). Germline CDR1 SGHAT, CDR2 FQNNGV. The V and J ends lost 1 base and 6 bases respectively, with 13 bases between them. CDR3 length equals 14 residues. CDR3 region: CASSLVVGGGEQYF. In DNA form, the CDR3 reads TGTGCCAGCAGCTTAGTTGTGGGAGGCGGCGAGCAGTACTTC.

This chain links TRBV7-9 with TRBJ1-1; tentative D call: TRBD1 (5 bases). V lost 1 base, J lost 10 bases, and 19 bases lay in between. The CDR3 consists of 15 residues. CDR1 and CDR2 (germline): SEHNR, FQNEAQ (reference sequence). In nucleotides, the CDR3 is TGTGCCAGCAGCTTAGAGGGGCTTTTGGGTGGTGGAGCTTTCTTT. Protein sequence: CASSLEGLLGGGAFF.

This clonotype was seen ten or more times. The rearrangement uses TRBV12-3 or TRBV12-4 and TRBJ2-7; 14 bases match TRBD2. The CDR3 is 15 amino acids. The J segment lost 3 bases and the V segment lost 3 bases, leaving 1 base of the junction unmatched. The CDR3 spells CASSFGTSGSYEQYF. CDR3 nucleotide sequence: TGTGCCAGCAGTTTCGGGACTAGCGGGAGCTACGAGCAGTACTTC.

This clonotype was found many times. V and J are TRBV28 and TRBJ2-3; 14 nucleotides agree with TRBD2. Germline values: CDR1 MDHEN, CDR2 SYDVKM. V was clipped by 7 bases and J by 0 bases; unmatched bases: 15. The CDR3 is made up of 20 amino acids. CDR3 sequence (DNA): TGTGCCAGCAACCCGGCCGGGACTAGCGGGAGACCCAAAAGCACAGATACGCAGTATTTT. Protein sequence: CASNPAGTSGRPKSTDTQYF.

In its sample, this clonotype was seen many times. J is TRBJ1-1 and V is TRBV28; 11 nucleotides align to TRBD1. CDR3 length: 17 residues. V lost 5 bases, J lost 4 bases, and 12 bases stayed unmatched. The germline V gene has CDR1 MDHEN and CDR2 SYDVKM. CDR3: CASSTRTGGYVGTEAFF. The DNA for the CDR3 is TGTGCCAGCAGTACCAGGACAGGGGGCTACGTAGGCACTGAAGCTTTCTTT.

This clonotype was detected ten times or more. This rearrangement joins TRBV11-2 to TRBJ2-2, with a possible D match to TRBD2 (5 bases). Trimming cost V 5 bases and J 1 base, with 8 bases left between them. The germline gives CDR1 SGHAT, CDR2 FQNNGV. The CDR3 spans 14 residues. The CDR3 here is CASSHGENTGELFF. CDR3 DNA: TGTGCCAGCAGCCACGGGGAGAACACCGGGGAGCTGTTTTTT.

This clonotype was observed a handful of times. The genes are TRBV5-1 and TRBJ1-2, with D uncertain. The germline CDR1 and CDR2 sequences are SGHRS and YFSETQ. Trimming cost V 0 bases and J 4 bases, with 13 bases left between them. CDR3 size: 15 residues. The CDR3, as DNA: TGCGCCAGCAGCTTGGGTGGCAGCCCAACCTATGGCTACACCTTC. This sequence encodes CASSLGGSPTYGYTF.

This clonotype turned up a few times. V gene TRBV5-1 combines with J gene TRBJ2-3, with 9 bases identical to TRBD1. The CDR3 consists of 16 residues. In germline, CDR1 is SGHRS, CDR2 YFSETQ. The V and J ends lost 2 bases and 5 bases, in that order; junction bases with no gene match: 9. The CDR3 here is CASSLPLQGAGDTQYF. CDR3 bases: TGCGCCAGCAGCTTACCATTACAGGGGGCCGGAGATACGCAGTATTTT.

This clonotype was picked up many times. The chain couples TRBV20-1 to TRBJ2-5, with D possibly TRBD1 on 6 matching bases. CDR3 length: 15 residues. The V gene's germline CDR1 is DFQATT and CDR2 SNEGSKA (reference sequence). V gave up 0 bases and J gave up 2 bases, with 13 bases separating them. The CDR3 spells CSARDGGRKQETQYF. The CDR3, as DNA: TGCAGTGCTAGAGATGGGGGCAGGAAACAAGAGACCCAGTACTTC.

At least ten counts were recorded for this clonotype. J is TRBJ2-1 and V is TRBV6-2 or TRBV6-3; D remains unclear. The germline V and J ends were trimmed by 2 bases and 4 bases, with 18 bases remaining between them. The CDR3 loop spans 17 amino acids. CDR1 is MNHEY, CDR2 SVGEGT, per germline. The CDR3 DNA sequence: TGTGCCAGCAGTTACGCCCCTCGAAGTTCTAGGTACAATGAGCAGTTCTTC. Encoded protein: CASSYAPRSSRYNEQFF.

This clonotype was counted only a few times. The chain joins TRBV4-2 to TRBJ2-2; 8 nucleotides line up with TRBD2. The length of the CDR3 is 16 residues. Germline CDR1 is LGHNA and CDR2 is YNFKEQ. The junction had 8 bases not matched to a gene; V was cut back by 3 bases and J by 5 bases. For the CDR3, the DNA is TGTGCCAGCAGCCACTCGCGGGAGGCGTCAACCGGGGAGCTGTTTTTT. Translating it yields CASSHSREASTGELFF.

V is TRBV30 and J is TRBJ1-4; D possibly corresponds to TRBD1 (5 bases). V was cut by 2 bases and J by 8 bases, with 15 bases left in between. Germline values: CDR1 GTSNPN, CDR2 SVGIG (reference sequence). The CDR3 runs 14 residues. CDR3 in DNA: TGTGCCTGGAGTTATTTGGGGGGACGAGAAAAACTGTTTTTT. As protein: CAWSYLGGREKLFF.

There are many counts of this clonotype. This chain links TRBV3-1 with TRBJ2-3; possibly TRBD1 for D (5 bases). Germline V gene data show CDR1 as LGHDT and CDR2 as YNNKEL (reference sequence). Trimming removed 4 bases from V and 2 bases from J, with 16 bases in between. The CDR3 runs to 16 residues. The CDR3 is CASSRLASGFTDTQYF. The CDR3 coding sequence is TGTGCCAGCAGCCGCCTGGCCTCAGGGTTCACAGATACGCAGTATTTT.